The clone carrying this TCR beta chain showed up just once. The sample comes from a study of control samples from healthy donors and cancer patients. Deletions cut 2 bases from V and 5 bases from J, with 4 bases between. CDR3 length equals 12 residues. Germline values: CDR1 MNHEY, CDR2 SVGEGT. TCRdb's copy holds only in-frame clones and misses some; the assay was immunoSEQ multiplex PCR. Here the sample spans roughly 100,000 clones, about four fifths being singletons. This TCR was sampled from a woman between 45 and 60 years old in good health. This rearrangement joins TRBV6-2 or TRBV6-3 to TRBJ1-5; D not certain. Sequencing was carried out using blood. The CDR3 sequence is CASSYGDQPQHF. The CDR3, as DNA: TGTGCCAGCAGTTACGGGGATCAGCCCCAGCATTTT.